Reported below is one T cell receptor beta chain. This sample was included in a study of blood T cell repertoires in COVID-19. Study details: The United States, Italy and Spain supplied acute and convalescent COVID-19 samples.

Methods used by the authors: Reference gene primer amplification yielded estimated nucleated cell counts. Assay: immunoSEQ multiplex PCR; the TCRdb copy retains only in-frame clones and omits some. The V and J calls and clone size come from that table; D and trimming were worked out from the DNA. The table shows 220,000 or so clones, with approximately 84% occurring only once. Sequenced: peripheral blood. The source is a woman older than 75 with acute or convalescent COVID-19.

CDR3 nucleotide sequence: TGCAGCGTTGAAGGGACTCGTTATGGCTACACCTTC. This sequence encodes CSVEGTRYGYTF. The J gene is TRBJ1-2, the V gene TRBV29-1; D is ambiguous. Trimming took off 1 base at V and 5 bases at J, with 8 bases between the two ends. The length of the CDR3 is 12 residues. Germline lookup yields CDR1 SQVTM and CDR2 ANQGSEA.